This TCR beta chain was recorded in a study of blood T cell repertoires in COVID-19. Study summary: Acute and convalescent COVID-19 specimens originated in the United States, Italy and Spain. Sources were T cells, B-cell-depleted T cells, or PBMCs; the material itself was cDNA or gDNA.

As originally analysed: Reference gene primer amplification in the assay estimated nucleated cell counts. The assay was immunoSEQ multiplex PCR, and TCRdb's table has in-frame clones only and misses some. From that table come the V and J calls and clone size; the DNA was used to work out D and trimming. The sample shows around 140,000 clones, approximately 88% of them seen only once. The TCR originated in a man in his sixties with active or convalescent COVID-19. Sequenced sample: peripheral blood.

CDR3 sequence reads: CASSLDGQVSTSTDTQYF. The CDR3 region has the DNA TGCGCCAGCAGCTTGGACGGACAGGTCTCAACTAGCACAGATACGCAGTATTTT. The chain is built from TRBV5-1 and TRBJ2-3; TRBD1 aligns across 7 bases. This CDR3 spans 18 amino acids. Germline assignment: CDR1 SGHRS and CDR2 YFSETQ. V shed 0 bases, J shed 0 bases, and the junction held 10 bases outside the gene matches.